This T cell receptor beta chain was retrieved from a study of T-cell reconstitution after alpha-beta-depleted transplantation in children. Germline V CDR1 and CDR2: SGHRS, YFSETQ. The CDR3 extends over 19 amino acids. Trimming removed 5 bases from V and 0 bases from J; junction bases left unmatched: 19. A TCRbeta library incorporating unique molecular identifiers was prepared. TCRdb passed the PCR reads through MiXCR, listing each CDR3 protein once. The data show 200,000 to 300,000 distinct CDR3 sequences, 12% seen once. Source: PBMCs from the stem cell graft donor, taken from the stem cell graft. The chain is built from TRBV5-1 and TRBJ2-7, with TRBD1 matching 8 bases. This receptor was taken from a human donor who donated a stem cell graft to a child with acute lymphoblastic leukemia. The CDR3 sequence is CASRTGAAEPSAHSYEQYF. The CDR3 DNA sequence: TGCGCCAGCAGGACAGGGGCGGCCGAACCCTCTGCTCACTCCTACGAGCAGTACTTC.